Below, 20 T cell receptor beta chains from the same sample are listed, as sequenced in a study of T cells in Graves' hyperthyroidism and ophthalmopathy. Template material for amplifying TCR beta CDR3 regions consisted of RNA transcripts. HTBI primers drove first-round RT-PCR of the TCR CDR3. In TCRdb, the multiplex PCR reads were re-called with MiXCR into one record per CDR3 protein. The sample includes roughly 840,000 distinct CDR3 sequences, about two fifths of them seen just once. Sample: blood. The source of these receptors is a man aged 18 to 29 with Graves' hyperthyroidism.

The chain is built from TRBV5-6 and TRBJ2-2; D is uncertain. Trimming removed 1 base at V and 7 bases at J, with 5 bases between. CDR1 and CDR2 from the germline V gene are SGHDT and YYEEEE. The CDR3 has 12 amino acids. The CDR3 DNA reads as TGTGCCAGCAGCTTGATGATCGGGGAGCTGTTTTTT. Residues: CASSLMIGELFF.

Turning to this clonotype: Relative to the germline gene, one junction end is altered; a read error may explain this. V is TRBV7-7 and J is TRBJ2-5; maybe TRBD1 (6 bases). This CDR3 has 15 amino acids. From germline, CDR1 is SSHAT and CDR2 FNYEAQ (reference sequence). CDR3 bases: TGTGCTAGCAGCCAACTGGGGGCGGGCCAAGAGACCCAGTACTTC. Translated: CASSQLGAGQETQYF.

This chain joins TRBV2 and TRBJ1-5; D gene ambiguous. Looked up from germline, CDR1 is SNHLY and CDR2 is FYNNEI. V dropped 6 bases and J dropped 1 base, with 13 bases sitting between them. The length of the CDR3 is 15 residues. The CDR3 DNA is TGTGCCAGCAGCTTGATTCGCGGGAGCAATCAGCCCCAGCATTTT. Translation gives CASSLIRGSNQPQHF.

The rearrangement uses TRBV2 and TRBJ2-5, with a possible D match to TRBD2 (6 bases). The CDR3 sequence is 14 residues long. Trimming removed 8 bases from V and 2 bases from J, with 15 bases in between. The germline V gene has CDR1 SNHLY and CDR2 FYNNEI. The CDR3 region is CASREILPQETQYF. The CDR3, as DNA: TGTGCCAGCCGGGAGATCCTTCCTCAAGAGACCCAGTACTTC.

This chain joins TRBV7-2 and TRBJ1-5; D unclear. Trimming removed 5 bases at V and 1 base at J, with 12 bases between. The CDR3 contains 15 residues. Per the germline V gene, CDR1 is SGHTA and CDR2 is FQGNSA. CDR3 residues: CASSPFDGSNQPQHF. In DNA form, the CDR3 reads TGTGCCAGCAGCCCGTTTGATGGGAGCAATCAGCCCCAGCATTTT. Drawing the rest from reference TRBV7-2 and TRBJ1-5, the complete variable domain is GAGVSQSPSNKVTEKGKDVELRCDPISGHTALYWYRQSLGQGLEFLIYFQGNSAPDKSGLPSDRFSAERTGGSVSTLTIQRTQQEDSAVYLCASSPFDGSNQPQHFGDGTRLSIL.

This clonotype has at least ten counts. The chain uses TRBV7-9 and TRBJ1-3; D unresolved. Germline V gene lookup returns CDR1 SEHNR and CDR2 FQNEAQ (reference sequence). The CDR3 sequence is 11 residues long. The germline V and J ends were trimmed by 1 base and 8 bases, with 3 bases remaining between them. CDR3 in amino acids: CASSLDDTIYF. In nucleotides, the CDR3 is TGTGCCAGCAGCTTAGACGACACCATATATTTT.

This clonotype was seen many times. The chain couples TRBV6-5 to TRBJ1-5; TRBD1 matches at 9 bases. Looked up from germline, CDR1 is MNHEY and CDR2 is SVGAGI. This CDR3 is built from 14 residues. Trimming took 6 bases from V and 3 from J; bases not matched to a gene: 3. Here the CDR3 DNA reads TGTGCCAGCAGGAGGACAGGGGTCAATCAGCCCCAGCATTTT. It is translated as CASRRTGVNQPQHF.

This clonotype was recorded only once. The CDR3 here is CASSPNASGLSYEQYF. The DNA for the CDR3 is TGTGCCAGCAGCCCAAATGCCAGCGGGCTCTCCTACGAGCAGTACTTC. The chain recombines TRBV7-9 with TRBJ2-7; TRBD2 is a possible D gene (6 bases). The CDR3 loop spans 16 amino acids. V was shortened by 5 bases and J by 0 bases, with 17 bases between the two germline ends. Looked up from germline, CDR1 is SEHNR and CDR2 is FQNEAQ (reference sequence).

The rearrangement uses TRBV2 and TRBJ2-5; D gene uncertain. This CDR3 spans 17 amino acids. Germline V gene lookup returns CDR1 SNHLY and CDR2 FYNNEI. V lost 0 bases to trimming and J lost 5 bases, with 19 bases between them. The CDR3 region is CASSEALGDPGWETQYF. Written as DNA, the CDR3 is TGTGCCAGCAGTGAAGCGCTGGGTGACCCGGGCTGGGAGACCCAGTACTTC.

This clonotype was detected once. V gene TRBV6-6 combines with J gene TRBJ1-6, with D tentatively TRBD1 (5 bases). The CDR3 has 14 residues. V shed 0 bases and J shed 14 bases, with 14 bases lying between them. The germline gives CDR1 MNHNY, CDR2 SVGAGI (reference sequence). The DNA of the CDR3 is TGTGCCAGCAGTTACTCGACGTTCAGGGAGGCCCTCCACTTT. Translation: CASSYSTFREALHF.

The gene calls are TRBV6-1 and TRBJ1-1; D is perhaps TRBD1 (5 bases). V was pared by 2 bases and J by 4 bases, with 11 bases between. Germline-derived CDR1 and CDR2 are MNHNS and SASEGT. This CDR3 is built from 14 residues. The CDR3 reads CASSESPGPTEAFF. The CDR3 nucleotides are TGTGCCAGCAGTGAAAGTCCAGGGCCCACTGAAGCTTTCTTT.

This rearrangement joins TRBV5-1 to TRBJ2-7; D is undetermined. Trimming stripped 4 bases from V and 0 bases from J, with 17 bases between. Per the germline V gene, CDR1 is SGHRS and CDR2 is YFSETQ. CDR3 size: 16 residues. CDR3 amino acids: CASSPRGRQNSYEQYF. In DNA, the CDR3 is TGCGCCAGCAGCCCACGCGGTAGGCAGAACTCCTACGAGCAGTACTTC.

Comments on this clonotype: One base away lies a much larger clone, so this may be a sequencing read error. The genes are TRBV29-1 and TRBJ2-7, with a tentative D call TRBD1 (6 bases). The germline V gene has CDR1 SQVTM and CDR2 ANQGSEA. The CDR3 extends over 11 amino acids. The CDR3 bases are TGCTGCGTGGTAACAGGGTTGGAGCAGTACTTC. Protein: CCVVTGLEQYF.

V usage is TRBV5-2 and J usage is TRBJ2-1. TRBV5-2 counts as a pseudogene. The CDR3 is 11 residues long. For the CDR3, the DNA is TGTGCCAGCAAATCCTACAATGAGCAGTTCTTC. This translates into CASKSYNEQFF.

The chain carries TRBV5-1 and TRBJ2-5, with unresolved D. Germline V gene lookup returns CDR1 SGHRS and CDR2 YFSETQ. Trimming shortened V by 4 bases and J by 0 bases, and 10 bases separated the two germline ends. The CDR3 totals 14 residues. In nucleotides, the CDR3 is TGCGCCAGCAGCGTCTTGCTTAACCAAGAGACCCAGTACTTC. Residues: CASSVLLNQETQYF.

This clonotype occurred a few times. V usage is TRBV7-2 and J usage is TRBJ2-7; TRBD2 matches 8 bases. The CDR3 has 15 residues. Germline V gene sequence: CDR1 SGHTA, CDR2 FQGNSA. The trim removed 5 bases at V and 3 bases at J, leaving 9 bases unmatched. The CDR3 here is CASSPGASGSYEQYF. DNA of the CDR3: TGTGCCAGCAGCCCCGGGGCCAGCGGGAGCTACGAGCAGTACTTC.

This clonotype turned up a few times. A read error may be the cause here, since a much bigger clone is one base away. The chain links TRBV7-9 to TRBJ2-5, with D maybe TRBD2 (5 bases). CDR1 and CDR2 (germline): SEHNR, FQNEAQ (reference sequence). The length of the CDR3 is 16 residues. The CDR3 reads CANSLGMGATQETQYF. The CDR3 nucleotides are TGTGCCAACAGCTTAGGAATGGGAGCGACCCAAGAGACCCAGTACTTC.

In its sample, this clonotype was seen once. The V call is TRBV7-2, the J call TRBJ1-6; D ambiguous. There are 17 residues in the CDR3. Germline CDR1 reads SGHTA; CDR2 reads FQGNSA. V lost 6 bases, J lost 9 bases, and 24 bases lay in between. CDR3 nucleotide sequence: TGTGCCAGCAGTGGTTTCGGAGAGTCAGCCTCCCTTTCACCCCTCCACTTT. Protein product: CASSGFGESASLSPLHF.

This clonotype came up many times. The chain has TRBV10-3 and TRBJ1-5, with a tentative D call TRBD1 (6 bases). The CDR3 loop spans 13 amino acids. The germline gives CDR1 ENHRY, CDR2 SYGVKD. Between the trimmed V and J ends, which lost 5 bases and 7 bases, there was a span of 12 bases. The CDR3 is CAISTGTRQPQHF. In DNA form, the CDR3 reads TGTGCCATCAGTACAGGGACCCGACAGCCCCAGCATTTT.

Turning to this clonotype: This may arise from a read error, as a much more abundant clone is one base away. CDR3 sequence reads: CAGSHTGQEAFF. DNA of the CDR3: TGTGCCGGCAGTCACACAGGGCAAGAAGCTTTCTTT. The rearrangement links TRBV7-9 to TRBJ1-1; the D gene is possibly TRBD1 (6 bases). This CDR3 comprises 12 residues. The germline CDR1 and CDR2 sequences are SEHNR and FQNEAQ (reference sequence).